This T cell receptor beta chain stems from a study of T cell changes during pregnancy in multiple sclerosis. Germline-derived CDR1 and CDR2 are LNHDA and SQIVND (reference sequence). This CDR3 region has 11 residues. V was shortened by 5 bases and J by 7 bases, with 9 bases between the two germline ends. Sequenced by immunoSEQ multiplex PCR; TCRdb stores in-frame clones only, minus some. Among tens of thousands of clones listed, roughly nine tenths were seen once. The J gene is TRBJ2-7, the V gene TRBV19, with D unresolved. The sequence derives from a female donor with multiple sclerosis, enrolled in a pregnancy study. The source material was peripheral blood, sampled after pregnancy. CDR3 amino acids: CASSVRVEQYF. The CDR3 DNA is TGTGCCAGTAGTGTACGGGTGGAGCAGTACTTC.